This T cell receptor (beta chain) derives from a study of blood T cell repertoires in COVID-19. Generated by immunoSEQ multiplex PCR, the TCRdb table keeps only in-frame clones and is missing some. Of roughly 86,000 clones listed, 84% are singletons. Trimming left V 2 bases short and J 1 base short, with 8 bases between. The germline CDR1 and CDR2 sequences are MNHEY and SVGAGI. This CDR3 contains 15 residues. V and J are TRBV6-5 and TRBJ1-4; possibly TRBD1 for D (6 bases). The clonotype was recovered from a man aged 55 to 69 with acute or convalescent COVID-19. Sample: peripheral blood. CDR3 nucleotides: TGTGCCAGCAGTTACGCAGGGGAAACTAATGAAAAACTGTTTTTT. Protein product: CASSYAGETNEKLFF.